One sample yielded the 26 T cell receptor beta chains listed below, sequenced in a study of blood T cell repertoires in COVID-19. Sequencing used immunoSEQ multiplex PCR; TCRdb keeps in-frame clones, though not all of them. This sample has some 180,000 clones, with more than 80% found just once. The specimen sequenced was PBMCs or T cells enriched from blood (not recorded which). These receptors were collected from a man aged 35-49 years who had recovered from COVID-19.

J is TRBJ1-6 and V is TRBV30; D might be TRBD1 (6 bases). Germline loops: CDR1 GTSNPN, CDR2 SVGIG (reference sequence). The CDR3 totals 13 residues. The V and J ends lost 1 base and 10 bases respectively, with 11 bases between them. In DNA form, the CDR3 reads TGTGCCTGGAGTGGGGAGGGGGAATCACCCCTCCACTTT. Its protein is CAWSGEGESPLHF.

The gene calls are TRBV14 and TRBJ1-2, with TRBD1 matching 8 bases. The CDR3 spans 13 residues. Germline assignment: CDR1 SGHDN and CDR2 FVKESK. V dropped 3 bases and J dropped 7; count of bases not matched to a gene: 4. CDR3 DNA: TGTGCCAGCAGCCAGGGGACAGGTGGTGGCTACACCTTC. Residues: CASSQGTGGGYTF.

Here the CDR3 reads CAWSLGQGVNYGYTF. DNA for the CDR3: TGTGCCTGGAGTTTGGGACAGGGGGTTAACTATGGCTACACCTTC. This chain joins TRBV30 and TRBJ1-2; 11 bases line up with TRBD1. Germline V CDR1 and CDR2: GTSNPN, SVGIG (reference sequence). CDR3 length equals 15 residues. Trimming cost V 2 bases and J 1 base; bases outside gene matches: 3.

This clone was observed once. The chain couples TRBV18 to TRBJ2-5, with 7 bases matching TRBD2. V lost 6 bases, J lost 5 bases, and 15 bases stayed unmatched. CDR3 length equals 16 residues. Germline lookup yields CDR1 KGHSH and CDR2 LQKENI. The CDR3 loop is CASSALRGGAQETQYF. In DNA form, the CDR3 reads TGTGCCAGCTCCGCTCTTCGGGGAGGGGCGCAGGAGACCCAGTACTTC.

This clone appeared once. The rearrangement uses TRBV7-6 and TRBJ2-2, with D possibly matching TRBD2 (5 bases). There are 16 residues in the CDR3. The germline V and J ends were trimmed by 1 base and 1 base, with 10 bases remaining between them. Germline CDR1 reads SGHVS; CDR2 reads FNYEAQ. DNA for the CDR3: TGTGCCAGCAGCTTAGAAGGCGGAGGGAACACCGGGGAGCTGTTTTTT. This gives the protein CASSLEGGGNTGELFF.

This clone was picked up a small number of times. This chain connects TRBV2 to TRBJ1-5; no clear D. The germline V and J ends were trimmed by 0 bases and 4 bases, with 7 bases remaining between them. The CDR3 is 14 amino acids. CDR1 and CDR2 (germline): SNHLY, FYNNEI. CDR3 nucleotides: TGTGCCAGCAGTGAAGCAGTCAGAAATCAGCCCCAGCATTTT. Translated, it gives CASSEAVRNQPQHF.

The V and J genes are TRBV4-1 and TRBJ1-1, with 7 bases identical to TRBD1. V trimming: 3 bases; J trimming: 1 base; junction bases outside the gene matches: 5. This CDR3 has 15 residues. In germline, CDR1 is MGHRA, CDR2 YSYEKL. The CDR3 nucleotides read TGCGCCAGCAGCCACCAAAGGACAGGGAACACTGAAGCTTTCTTT. Protein: CASSHQRTGNTEAFF.

The chain links TRBV11-2 to TRBJ2-5; maybe TRBD2 (5 bases). The CDR3 sequence is 17 residues long. Trimming took off 0 bases at V and 2 bases at J, with 16 bases between the two ends. Germline lookup yields CDR1 SGHAT and CDR2 FQNNGV. The CDR3 reads CASSLDTRLGTQETQYF. CDR3 DNA: TGTGCCAGCAGCTTAGATACTAGATTAGGCACTCAAGAGACCCAGTACTTC.

The chain is built from TRBV6-5 and TRBJ1-2; perhaps TRBD1 as D (5 bases). Germline V gene lookup returns CDR1 MNHEY and CDR2 SVGAGI. The V end lost 6 bases, the J end lost 0 bases, and 14 bases lay between the germline ends. CDR3 length: 15 residues. DNA of the CDR3: TGTGCCAGCAGATTCGACAGTTTACCTAACTATGGCTACACCTTC. It yields the protein CASRFDSLPNYGYTF.

The chain recombines TRBV5-1 with TRBJ2-7; perhaps TRBD2 as D (6 bases). The ends were cut back, 5 bases at V and 4 bases at J, with 7 bases in the middle. This CDR3 has 11 amino acids. CDR1 SGHRS and CDR2 YFSETQ come from the germline V gene. This CDR3 reads CASREGYEQYF. Here the CDR3 DNA reads TGCGCCAGCAGGGAGGGTTACGAGCAGTACTTC.

The chain recombines TRBV3-1 (or the pseudogene TRBV3-2) with TRBJ1-3, with D hard to call. Germline CDR1 and CDR2: LGHDT and YNNKEL (reference sequence). Trimming took off 0 bases at V and 3 bases at J, with 6 bases between the two ends. The CDR3 runs to 14 residues. The CDR3 protein is CASSQEGGGNTIYF. CDR3 nucleotides: TGTGCCAGCAGCCAAGAAGGCGGTGGAAACACCATATATTTT.

This clone has a single count. The CDR3 reads CASSLAGQGIGELFF. The CDR3 DNA reads TGTGCCAGCAGCTTAGCGGGACAGGGGATCGGGGAGCTGTTTTTT. This chain links TRBV5-5 with TRBJ2-2; 10 bases map to TRBD1. CDR1 and CDR2 from the germline V gene are SGHKS and YYEKEE (reference sequence). J gave up 7 bases and V 2 bases, and 5 bases lay outside the gene matches. There are 15 residues in the CDR3.

The chain uses TRBV19 and TRBJ1-1; D remains ambiguous. With 9 bases removed from V and 4 bases from J, the gap between germline ends came to 12 bases. Per the germline V gene, CDR1 is LNHDA and CDR2 is SQIVND (reference sequence). CDR3 length equals 12 residues. The CDR3 reads CASRSYGTEAFF. CDR3 DNA: TGTGCCAGCCGGTCGTATGGCACTGAAGCTTTCTTT.

V gene TRBV29-1 combines with J gene TRBJ2-3; the D gene is possibly TRBD2 (5 bases). The CDR3 consists of 14 residues. The V and J ends lost 5 bases and 1 base respectively, with 13 bases between them. The germline V gene encodes CDR1 SQVTM and CDR2 ANQGSEA. The CDR3 here is CSVRERFGTDTQYF. For the CDR3, the DNA is TGCAGCGTTCGTGAGCGGTTCGGCACAGATACGCAGTATTTT.

The chain is built from TRBV29-1 and TRBJ2-2; weak D call: TRBD1 (5 bases). The germline V gene has CDR1 SQVTM and CDR2 ANQGSEA. Between the trimmed V and J ends, which lost 5 bases and 3 bases, there was a span of 13 bases. The CDR3 sequence is 14 residues long. The CDR3 sequence: CSVFRGPDTGELFF. CDR3 DNA: TGCAGCGTTTTTAGGGGCCCGGACACCGGGGAGCTGTTTTTT.

This chain connects TRBV11-2 to TRBJ1-2; D is ambiguous. Germline V gives CDR1 SGHAT, CDR2 FQNNGV. V was pared by 4 bases and J by 3 bases, with 9 bases between. This CDR3 spans 13 amino acids. The CDR3 DNA reads TGTGCCAGCAGCTCCACCGGGGACTATGGCTACACCTTC. This codes for CASSSTGDYGYTF.

This chain connects TRBV15 to TRBJ1-6; D gene unclear. V was pared by 0 bases and J by 8 bases, with 11 bases between. CDR3 length: 15 residues. Per germline, CDR1 LNHNV and CDR2 YYDKDF (reference sequence). The CDR3 sequence is CATSRDVQWDSPLHF. The CDR3 DNA follows: TGTGCCACCAGCAGAGATGTACAGTGGGATTCACCCCTCCACTTT.

The chain links TRBV2 to TRBJ2-5; D possibly corresponds to TRBD2 (5 bases). The CDR3 length is 11 residues. The germline V gene has CDR1 SNHLY and CDR2 FYNNEI. V was clipped by 3 bases and J by 11 bases, with 10 bases between them. The CDR3 loop is CASSDWGVQYF. In nucleotides, the CDR3 is TGTGCCAGCAGTGATTGGGGAGTGCAGTACTTC.

The chain couples TRBV7-9 to TRBJ1-1, with 7 bases aligning to TRBD1. Unmatched junction bases numbered 5, after V lost 1 base and J lost 3 bases. From germline, CDR1 is SEHNR and CDR2 FQNEAQ (reference sequence). The CDR3 has 15 residues. CDR3 sequence: CASSLGQGGDTEAFF. CDR3 bases: TGTGCCAGCAGCTTAGGACAGGGCGGGGACACTGAAGCTTTCTTT.

This clone was seen just once. This chain uses TRBV3-1 (or the pseudogene TRBV3-2) with TRBJ1-4; no clear D gene. CDR1 is LGHDT, CDR2 YNNKEL, per germline (reference sequence). Deletions cut 0 bases from V and 8 bases from J, with 16 bases between. The CDR3 length is 16 residues. The CDR3: CASSQELGKGREKLFF. The DNA of the CDR3 is TGTGCCAGCAGCCAAGAACTAGGGAAAGGGCGGGAAAAACTGTTTTTT.

The V call is TRBV19, the J call TRBJ2-2, with D uncertain. The CDR3 contains 14 residues. Looked up from germline, CDR1 is LNHDA and CDR2 is SQIVND (reference sequence). V lost 3 bases to trimming and J lost 3 bases, with 8 bases between them. The CDR3: CASSIGRDTGELFF. The CDR3 coding sequence is TGTGCCAGTAGTATTGGCCGGGACACCGGGGAGCTGTTTTTT.

J is TRBJ1-2 and V is TRBV19; D is uncertain. The length of the CDR3 is 13 residues. The ends were cut back, 7 bases at V and 4 bases at J, with 13 bases in the middle. The germline gives CDR1 LNHDA, CDR2 SQIVND (reference sequence). The DNA for the CDR3 is TGTGCCAGTAATTCTGGGCTTCTCTATGGCTACACCTTC. Translated: CASNSGLLYGYTF.

The gene calls are TRBV6-5 and TRBJ1-2, with 10 positions matching TRBD1. The CDR3 consists of 15 residues. The V gene's germline CDR1 is MNHEY and CDR2 SVGAGI. The J segment lost 2 bases and the V segment lost 4 bases, leaving 4 bases of the junction unmatched. The CDR3: CASSFGTGVNYGYTF. The CDR3 DNA reads as TGTGCCAGCAGTTTTGGGACAGGGGTGAACTATGGCTACACCTTC.

The CDR3 nucleotides read TGTGCCAGCAGGGGACTTCGGGACAGCTCCTACGAGCAGTACTTC. It yields the protein CASRGLRDSSYEQYF. The V and J genes are TRBV6-5 and TRBJ2-7; possible D gene TRBD1, 7 bases. This CDR3 region has 15 residues. Germline V gene data show CDR1 as MNHEY and CDR2 as SVGAGI. V shed 6 bases and J shed 0 bases, with 15 bases lying between them.

The gene calls are TRBV19 and TRBJ2-2; 8 positions match TRBD1. Per germline, CDR1 LNHDA and CDR2 SQIVND (reference sequence). Trimming took 9 bases from V and 4 from J; bases not matched to a gene: 10. This CDR3 contains 15 residues. For the CDR3, the DNA is TGTGCCAGCAAATCGACAGGGGTAGGCACCGGGGAGCTGTTTTTT. Translated, it gives CASKSTGVGTGELFF.

CDR3 loop: CASSLSQVASAEQYF. For the CDR3, the DNA is TGCGCCAGCAGCTTGTCCCAGGTTGCATCGGCCGAGCAGTACTTC. This chain uses TRBV5-1 with TRBJ2-7; D unclear. The CDR3 has 15 amino acids. Germline V gene lookup returns CDR1 SGHRS and CDR2 YFSETQ. The germline V and J ends were trimmed by 1 base and 6 bases, with 17 bases remaining between them.